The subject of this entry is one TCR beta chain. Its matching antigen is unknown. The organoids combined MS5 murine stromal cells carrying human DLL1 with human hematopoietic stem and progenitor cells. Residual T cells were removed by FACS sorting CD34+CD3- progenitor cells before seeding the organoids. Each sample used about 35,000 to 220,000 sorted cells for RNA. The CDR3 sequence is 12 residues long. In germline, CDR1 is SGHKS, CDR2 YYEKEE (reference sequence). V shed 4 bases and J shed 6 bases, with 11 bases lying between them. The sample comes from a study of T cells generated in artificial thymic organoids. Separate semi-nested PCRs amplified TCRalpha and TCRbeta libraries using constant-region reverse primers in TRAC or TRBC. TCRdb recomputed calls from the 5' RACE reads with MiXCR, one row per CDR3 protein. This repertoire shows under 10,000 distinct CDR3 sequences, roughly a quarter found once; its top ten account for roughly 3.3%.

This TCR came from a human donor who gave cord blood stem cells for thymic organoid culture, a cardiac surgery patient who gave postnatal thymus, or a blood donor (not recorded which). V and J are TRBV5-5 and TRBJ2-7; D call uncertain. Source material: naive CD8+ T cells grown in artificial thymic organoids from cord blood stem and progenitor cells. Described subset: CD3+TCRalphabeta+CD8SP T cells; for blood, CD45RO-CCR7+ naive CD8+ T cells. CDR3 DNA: TGTGCCAGCAGCCGTTACAGAGGCGAGCAGTACTTC. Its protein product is CASSRYRGEQYF.